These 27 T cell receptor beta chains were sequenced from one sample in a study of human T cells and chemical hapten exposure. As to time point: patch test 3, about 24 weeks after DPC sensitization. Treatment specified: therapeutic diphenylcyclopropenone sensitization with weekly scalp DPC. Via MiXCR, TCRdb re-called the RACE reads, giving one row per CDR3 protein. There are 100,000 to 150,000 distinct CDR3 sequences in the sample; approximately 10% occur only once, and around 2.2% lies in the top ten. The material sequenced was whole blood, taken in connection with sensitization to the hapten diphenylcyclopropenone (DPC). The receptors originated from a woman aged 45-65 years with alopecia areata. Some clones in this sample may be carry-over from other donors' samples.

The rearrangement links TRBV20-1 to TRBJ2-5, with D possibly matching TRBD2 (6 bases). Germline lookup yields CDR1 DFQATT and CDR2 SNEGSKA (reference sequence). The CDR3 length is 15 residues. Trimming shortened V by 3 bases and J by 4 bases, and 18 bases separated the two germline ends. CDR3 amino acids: CSASGFPLALETQYF. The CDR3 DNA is TGCAGTGCTAGTGGGTTTCCTCTAGCGCTAGAGACCCAGTACTTC.

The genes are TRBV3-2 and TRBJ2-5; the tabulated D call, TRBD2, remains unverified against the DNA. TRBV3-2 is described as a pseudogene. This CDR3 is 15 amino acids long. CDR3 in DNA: TGTGCCAGCAGCCAAGGGGCCAGCGACCAAGAGACCCAGTACTTC. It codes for CASSQGASDQETQYF.

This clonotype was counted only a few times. CDR3 protein: CASSKGSARVRSQPQHF. CDR3 coding DNA: TGTGCCAGCAGCAAAGGGTCCGCCAGGGTGAGGAGTCAGCCCCAGCATTTT. This rearrangement joins TRBV21-1 to TRBJ1-5; the DNA was not compared with TRBD1, the D call given in the table. TRBV21-1 is a documented pseudogene. The CDR3 is made up of 17 amino acids.

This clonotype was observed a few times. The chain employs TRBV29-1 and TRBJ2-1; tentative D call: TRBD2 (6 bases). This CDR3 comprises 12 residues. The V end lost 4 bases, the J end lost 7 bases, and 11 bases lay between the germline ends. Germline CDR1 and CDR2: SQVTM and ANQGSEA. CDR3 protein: CSVGGGRNEQFF. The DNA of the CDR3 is TGCAGCGTTGGTGGGGGGAGAAATGAGCAGTTCTTC.

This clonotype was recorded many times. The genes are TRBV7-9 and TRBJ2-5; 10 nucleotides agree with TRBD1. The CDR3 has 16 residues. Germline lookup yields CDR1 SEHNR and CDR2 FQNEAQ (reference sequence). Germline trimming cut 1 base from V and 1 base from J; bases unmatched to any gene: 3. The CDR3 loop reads CASSLVTGGAQETQYF. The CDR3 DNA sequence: TGTGCCAGCAGCTTAGTGACAGGGGGCGCCCAAGAGACCCAGTACTTC. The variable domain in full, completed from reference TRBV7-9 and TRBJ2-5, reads DTGVSQNPRHKITKRGQNVTFRCDPISEHNRLYWYRQTLGQGPEFLTYFQNEAQLEKSRLLSDRFSAERPKGSFSTLEIQRTEQGDSAMYLCASSLVTGGAQETQYFGPGTRLLVL.

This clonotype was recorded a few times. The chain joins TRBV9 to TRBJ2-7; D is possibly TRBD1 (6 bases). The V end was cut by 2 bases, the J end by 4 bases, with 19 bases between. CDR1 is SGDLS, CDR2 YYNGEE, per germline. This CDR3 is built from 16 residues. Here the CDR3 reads CASSVRGRKRRYEQYF. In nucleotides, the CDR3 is TGTGCCAGCAGCGTCAGGGGAAGGAAGCGGAGGTACGAGCAGTACTTC. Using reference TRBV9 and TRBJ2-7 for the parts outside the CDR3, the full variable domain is DSGVTQTPKHLITATGQRVTLRCSPRSGDLSVYWYQQSLDQGLQFLIQYYNGEERAKGNILERFSAQQFPDLHSELNLSSLELGDSALYFCASSVRGRKRRYEQYFGPGTRLTVT.

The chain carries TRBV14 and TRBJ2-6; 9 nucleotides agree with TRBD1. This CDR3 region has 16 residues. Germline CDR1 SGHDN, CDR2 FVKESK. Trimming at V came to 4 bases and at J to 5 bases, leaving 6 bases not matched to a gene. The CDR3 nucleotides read TGTGCCAGCAGCCTGGGACAGGGAAAGTGGGCCAACGTCCTGACTTTC. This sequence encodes CASSLGQGKWANVLTF.

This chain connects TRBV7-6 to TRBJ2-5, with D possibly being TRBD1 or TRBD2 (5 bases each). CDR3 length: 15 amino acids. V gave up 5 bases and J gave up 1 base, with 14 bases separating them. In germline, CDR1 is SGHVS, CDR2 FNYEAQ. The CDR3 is CASSPGTGIQETQYF. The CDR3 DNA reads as TGTGCCAGCAGCCCGGGGACGGGGATCCAAGAGACCCAGTACTTC.

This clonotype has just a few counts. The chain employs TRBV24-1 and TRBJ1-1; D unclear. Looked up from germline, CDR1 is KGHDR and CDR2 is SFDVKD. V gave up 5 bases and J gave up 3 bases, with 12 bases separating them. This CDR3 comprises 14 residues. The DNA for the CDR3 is TGTGCCACCAGTGGCCTGACTGGGGACACTGAAGCTTTCTTT. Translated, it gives CATSGLTGDTEAFF.

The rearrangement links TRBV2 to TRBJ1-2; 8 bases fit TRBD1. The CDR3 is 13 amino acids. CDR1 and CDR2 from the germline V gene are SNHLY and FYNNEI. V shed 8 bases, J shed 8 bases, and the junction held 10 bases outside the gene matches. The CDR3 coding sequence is TGTGCCAGCCCACAGGGGGTTTTAGGCGGCTACACCTTC. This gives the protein CASPQGVLGGYTF.

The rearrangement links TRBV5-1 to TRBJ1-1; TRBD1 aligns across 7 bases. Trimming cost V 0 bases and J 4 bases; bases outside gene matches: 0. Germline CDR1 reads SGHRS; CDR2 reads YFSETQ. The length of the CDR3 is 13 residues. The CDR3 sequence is CASSLEGATEAFF. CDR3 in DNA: TGCGCCAGCAGCTTGGAGGGGGCCACTGAAGCTTTCTTT.

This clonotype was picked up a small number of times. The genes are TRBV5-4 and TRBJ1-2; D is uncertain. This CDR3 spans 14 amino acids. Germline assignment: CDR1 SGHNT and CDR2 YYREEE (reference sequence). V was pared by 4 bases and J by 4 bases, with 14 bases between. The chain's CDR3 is CASSRERASYGYTF. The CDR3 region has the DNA TGTGCCAGCAGCAGAGAGAGGGCGTCCTATGGCTACACCTTC.

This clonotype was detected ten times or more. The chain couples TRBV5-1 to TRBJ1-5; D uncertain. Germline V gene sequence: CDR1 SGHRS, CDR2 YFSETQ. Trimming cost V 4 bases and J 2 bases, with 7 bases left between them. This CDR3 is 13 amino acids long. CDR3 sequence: CASSIQGNQPQHF. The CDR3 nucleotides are TGCGCCAGCAGCATACAAGGCAATCAGCCCCAGCATTTT.

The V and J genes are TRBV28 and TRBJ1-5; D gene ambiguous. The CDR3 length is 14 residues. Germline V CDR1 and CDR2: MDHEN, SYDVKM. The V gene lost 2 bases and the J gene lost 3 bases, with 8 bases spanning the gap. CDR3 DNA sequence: TGTGCCAGCAGTTTAGGACGTCCCAATCAGCCCCAGCATTTT. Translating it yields CASSLGRPNQPQHF.

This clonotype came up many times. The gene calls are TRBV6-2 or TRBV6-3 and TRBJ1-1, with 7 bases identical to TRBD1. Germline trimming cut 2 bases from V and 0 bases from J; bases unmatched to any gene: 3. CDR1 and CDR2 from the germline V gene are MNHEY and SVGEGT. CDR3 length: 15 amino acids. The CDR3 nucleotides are TGTGCCAGCAGTTACACAGGGGACCTGAACACTGAAGCTTTCTTT. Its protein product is CASSYTGDLNTEAFF.

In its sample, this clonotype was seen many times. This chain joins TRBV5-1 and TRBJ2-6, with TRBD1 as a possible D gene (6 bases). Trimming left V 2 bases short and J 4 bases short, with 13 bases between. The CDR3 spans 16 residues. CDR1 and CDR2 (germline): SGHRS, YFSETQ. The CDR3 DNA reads TGCGCCAGCAGCTTCACAGGGTCCTCCGGGGCCAACGTCCTGACTTTC. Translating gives CASSFTGSSGANVLTF.

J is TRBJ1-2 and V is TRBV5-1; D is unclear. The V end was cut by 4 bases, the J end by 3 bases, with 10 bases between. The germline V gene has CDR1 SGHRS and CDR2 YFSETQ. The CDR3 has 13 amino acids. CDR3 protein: CASSNEGDYGYTF. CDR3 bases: TGCGCCAGCAGCAACGAGGGAGACTATGGCTACACCTTC.

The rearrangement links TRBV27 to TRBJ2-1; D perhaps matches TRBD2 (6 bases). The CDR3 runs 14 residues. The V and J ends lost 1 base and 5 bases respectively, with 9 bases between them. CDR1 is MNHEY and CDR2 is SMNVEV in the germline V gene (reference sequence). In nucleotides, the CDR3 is TGTGCCAGCAGTTTATACCCTAGCGACAATGAGCAGTTCTTC. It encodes CASSLYPSDNEQFF.

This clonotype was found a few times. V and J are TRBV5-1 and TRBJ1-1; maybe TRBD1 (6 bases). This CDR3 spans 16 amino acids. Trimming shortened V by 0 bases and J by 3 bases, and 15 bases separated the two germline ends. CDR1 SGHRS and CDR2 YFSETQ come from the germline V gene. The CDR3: CASSLGGAQGDTEAFF. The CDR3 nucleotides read TGCGCCAGCAGCTTGGGGGGGGCACAGGGAGACACTGAAGCTTTCTTT.

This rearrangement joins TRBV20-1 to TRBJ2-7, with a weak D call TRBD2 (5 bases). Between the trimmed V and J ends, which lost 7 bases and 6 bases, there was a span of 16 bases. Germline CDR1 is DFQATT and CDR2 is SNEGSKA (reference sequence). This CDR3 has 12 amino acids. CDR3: CSVPDSFGEQYF. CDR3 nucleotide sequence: TGCAGTGTCCCGGACTCCTTCGGCGAGCAGTACTTC.

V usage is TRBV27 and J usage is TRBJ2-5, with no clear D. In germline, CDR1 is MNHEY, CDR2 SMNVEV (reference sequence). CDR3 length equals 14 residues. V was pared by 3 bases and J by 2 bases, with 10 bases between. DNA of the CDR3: TGTGCCAGCAGTTTCCGGACGGGTCAAGAGACCCAGTACTTC. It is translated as CASSFRTGQETQYF.

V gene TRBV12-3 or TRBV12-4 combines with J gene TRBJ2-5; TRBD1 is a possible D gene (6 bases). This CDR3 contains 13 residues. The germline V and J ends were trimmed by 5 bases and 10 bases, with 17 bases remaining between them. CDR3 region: CASSLQDSQSQYF. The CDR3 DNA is TGTGCCAGCAGTCTACAGGACAGTCAGAGCCAGTACTTC.

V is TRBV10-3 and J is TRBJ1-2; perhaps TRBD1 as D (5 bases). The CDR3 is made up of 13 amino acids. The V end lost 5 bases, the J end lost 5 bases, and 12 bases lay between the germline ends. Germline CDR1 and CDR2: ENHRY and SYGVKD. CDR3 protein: CAISTKGEYGYTF. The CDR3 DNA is TGTGCCATCAGTACCAAAGGGGAATATGGCTACACCTTC.

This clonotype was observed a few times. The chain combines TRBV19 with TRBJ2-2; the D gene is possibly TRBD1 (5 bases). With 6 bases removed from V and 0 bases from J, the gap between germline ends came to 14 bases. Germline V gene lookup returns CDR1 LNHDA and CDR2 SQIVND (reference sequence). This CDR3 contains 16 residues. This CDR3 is CASRTATRSNTGELFF. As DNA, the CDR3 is TGTGCCAGTAGGACAGCCACAAGATCGAACACCGGGGAGCTGTTTTTT.

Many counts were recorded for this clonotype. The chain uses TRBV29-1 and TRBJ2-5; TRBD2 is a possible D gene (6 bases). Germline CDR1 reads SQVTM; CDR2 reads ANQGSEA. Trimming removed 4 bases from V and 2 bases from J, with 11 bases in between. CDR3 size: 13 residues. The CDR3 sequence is CSVVRTNQETQYF. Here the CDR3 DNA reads TGCAGCGTTGTGAGGACTAATCAAGAGACCCAGTACTTC.

Written as DNA, the CDR3 is TGTGCCAGCAGTTCGAACGAGCAGTACTTC. Residues: CASSSNEQYF. The chain has TRBV28 and TRBJ2-7; the D is unclear. Germline CDR1 and CDR2: MDHEN and SYDVKM. This CDR3 is 10 amino acids long. With 4 bases removed from V and 5 bases from J, the gap between germline ends came to 3 bases.

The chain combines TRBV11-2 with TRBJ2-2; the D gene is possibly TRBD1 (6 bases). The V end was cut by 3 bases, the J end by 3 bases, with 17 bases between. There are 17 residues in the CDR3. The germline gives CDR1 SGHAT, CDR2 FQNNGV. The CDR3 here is CASSFPQGGMDTGELFF. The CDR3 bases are TGTGCCAGCAGCTTCCCACAGGGCGGTATGGACACCGGGGAGCTGTTTTTT.